This T cell receptor beta chain was sequenced during a study of blood T cell repertoires in COVID-19. Study-wide context: The origin of the acute and convalescent COVID-19 samples was the United States, Italy and Spain. The cDNA or gDNA used as material had been derived from T cells, B-cell-depleted T cells, or PBMCs.

This clone was seen a single time. Some clones are missing from TCRdb's copy, which holds only in-frame ones; the method was immunoSEQ multiplex PCR. The sample includes about 280,000 clones, roughly 85% seen only once; the top ten take 6% to 6.5%. The CDR3 totals 16 residues. Germline V lookup: CDR1 ENHRY, CDR2 SYGVKD. The junction had 11 bases not matched to a gene; V was cut back by 10 bases and J by 1 base. J is TRBJ2-5 and V is TRBV10-3; 11 bases agree with TRBD2. Sequenced input: PBMCs or T cells enriched from blood (not recorded which). This clonotype was sampled from a woman between 40 and 55 years old who had recovered from COVID-19. The CDR3 region has the DNA TGTGCCACCGCCCCGGGACTAGCGGCAAGCCAAGAGACCCAGTACTTC. Its protein product is CATAPGLAASQETQYF.